This T cell receptor (beta chain) was profiled in a study of control samples from healthy donors and cancer patients. The assay was immunoSEQ multiplex PCR, and TCRdb's table has in-frame clones only and misses some. This sample has around 110,000 clones, with more than 75% found just once. V lost 0 bases and J lost 3, with 12 bases in between. CDR1 is LGHNA and CDR2 is YNFKEQ in the germline V gene. The CDR3 covers 15 residues. The material sequenced was blood. This clonotype was sampled from a woman aged 70-85 years in good health. The chain combines TRBV4-2 with TRBJ2-7; the D gene is possibly TRBD2 (6 bases). CDR3 loop: CASSQDRGVIYEQYF. For the CDR3, the DNA is TGTGCCAGCAGCCAAGATCGCGGGGTGATCTACGAGCAGTACTTC.